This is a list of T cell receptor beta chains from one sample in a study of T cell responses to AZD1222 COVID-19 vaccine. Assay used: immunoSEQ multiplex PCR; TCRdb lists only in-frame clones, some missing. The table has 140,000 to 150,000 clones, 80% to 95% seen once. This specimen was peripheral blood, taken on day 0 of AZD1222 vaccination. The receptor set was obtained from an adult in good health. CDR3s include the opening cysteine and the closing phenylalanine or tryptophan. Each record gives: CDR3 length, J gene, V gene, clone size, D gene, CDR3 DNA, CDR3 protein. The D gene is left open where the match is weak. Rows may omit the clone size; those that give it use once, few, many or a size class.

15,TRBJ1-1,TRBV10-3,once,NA,TGTGCCTCCTCCGGGGCGGCCCGTGGCGACACTGAAGCTTTCTTT,CASSGAARGDTEAFF
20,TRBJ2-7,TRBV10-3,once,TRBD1,TGTGCCATCAGTGAGTCGAAATACCCCGTTCCGGGACAGGGGAACCCCGAGCAGTACTTC,CAISESKYPVPGQGNPEQYF
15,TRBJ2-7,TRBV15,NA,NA,TGTGCCACCAGCAGAGACACATTTTCCACTGGCGAGCAGTACTTC,CATSRDTFSTGEQYF
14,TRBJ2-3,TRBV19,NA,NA,TGTGCCAGTAGCGAGGGGGTCCTGGGAGATACGCAGTATTTT,CASSEGVLGDTQYF
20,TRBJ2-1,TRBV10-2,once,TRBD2,TGCGCCAGCAGCTCCCCGGAGGGGAAGGGACTAGCGGGAGGGGCCAATGAGCAGTTCTTC,CASSSPEGKGLAGGANEQFF
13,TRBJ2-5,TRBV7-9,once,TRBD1,TGTGCCAGCAGCTTAACAGGGGTGGAGACCCAGTACTTC,CASSLTGVETQYF
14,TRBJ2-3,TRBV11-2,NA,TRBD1,TGTGCCAGCAGCACCCTAGACAGGGCAGATACGCAGTATTTT,CASSTLDRADTQYF
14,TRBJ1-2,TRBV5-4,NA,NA,TGTGCCAGCAGCATCCAGGGGTCTGGTGTCGGCTACACCTTC,CASSIQGSGVGYTF
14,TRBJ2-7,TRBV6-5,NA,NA,TGTGCCAGCAGTTACAAGTATTCCTCCTACGAGCAGTACTTC,CASSYKYSSYEQYF
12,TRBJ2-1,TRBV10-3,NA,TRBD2,TGTGCCATCAGTGAGACCGGGACTACTCAGTTCTTC,CAISETGTTQFF
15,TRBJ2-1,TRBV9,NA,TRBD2,TGTGCCAGCAGCGTATTAGCGGGAGGGTACAATGAGCAGTTCTTC,CASSVLAGGYNEQFF
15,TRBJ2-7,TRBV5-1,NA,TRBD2,TGCGCCAGCAGCTTAAGCGGGAGGGGATTCTACGAGCAGTACTTC,CASSLSGRGFYEQYF
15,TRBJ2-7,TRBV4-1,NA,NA,TGCGCCAGCAGCCAAGAAAAAGCATGGGGCTACGAGCAGTACTTC,CASSQEKAWGYEQYF
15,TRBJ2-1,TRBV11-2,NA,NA,TGTGCCAGCAGCTTAAGGGGACAAGGGTACAATGAGCAGTTCTTC,CASSLRGQGYNEQFF
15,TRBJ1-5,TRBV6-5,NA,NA,TGTGCCAGCAGTTACACAGGGACACCGCACCAGCCCCAGCATTTT,CASSYTGTPHQPQHF
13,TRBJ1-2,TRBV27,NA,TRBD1,TGTGCCAGCAGATCAACAGGGGAATATGGCTACACCTTC,CASRSTGEYGYTF
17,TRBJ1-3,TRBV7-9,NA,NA,TGTGCCAGCAGCTTATACCTGTCCCAATTCTCTGGAAACACCATATATTTT,CASSLYLSQFSGNTIYF
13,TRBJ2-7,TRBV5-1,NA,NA,TGCGCCAGCAGCTTGGAGACGGTCTACGAGCAGTACTTC,CASSLETVYEQYF
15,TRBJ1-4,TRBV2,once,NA,TGTGCCAGCAGTGATGAAGCGACCCCCGGTGAAAAACTGTTTTTT,CASSDEATPGEKLFF
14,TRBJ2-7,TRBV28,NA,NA,TGTGCCAGCACCTCCTTTCCTTCCTCCTACGAGCAGTACTTC,CASTSFPSSYEQYF
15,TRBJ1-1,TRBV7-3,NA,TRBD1,TGTGCCAGCAGCTCCGGGACAGGGGGTAACACTGAAGCTTTCTTT,CASSSGTGGNTEAFF
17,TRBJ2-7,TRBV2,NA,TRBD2,TGTGCCAGCAGCCCCCCGGGGGGACTAGCGGGTCCCTACGAGCAGTACTTC,CASSPPGGLAGPYEQYF